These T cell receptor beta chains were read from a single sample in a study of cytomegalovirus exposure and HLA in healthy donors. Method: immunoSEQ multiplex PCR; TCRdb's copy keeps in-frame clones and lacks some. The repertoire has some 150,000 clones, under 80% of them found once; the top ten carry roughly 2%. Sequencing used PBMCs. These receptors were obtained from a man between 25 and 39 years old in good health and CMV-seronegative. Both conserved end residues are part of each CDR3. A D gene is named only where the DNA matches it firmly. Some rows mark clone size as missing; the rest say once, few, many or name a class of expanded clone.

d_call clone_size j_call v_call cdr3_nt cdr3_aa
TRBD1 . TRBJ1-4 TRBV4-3 TGCGCCAGCAGCCAGACAGGGGGTGGATTAGAAAAACTGTTTTTT CASSQTGGGLEKLFF
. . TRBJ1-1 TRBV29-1 TGCAGCGTTCACAGGGATGGAATGAACACTGAAGCTTTCTTT CSVHRDGMNTEAFF
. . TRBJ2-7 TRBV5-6 TGTGCCAGCCGCTTCAGCGGGCAGTACTTC CASRFSGQYF
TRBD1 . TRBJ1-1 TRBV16 TGTGCCAGCAGCCAGAGACAGGGTTTTGGCACTGAAGCTTTCTTT CASSQRQGFGTEAFF
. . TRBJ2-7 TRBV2 TGTGCCAGCATGATGGGACACCTTTCCTACGAGCAGTACTTC CASMMGHLSYEQYF
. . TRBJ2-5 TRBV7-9 TGTGCCCGAGCATGTTCCAGGCCCCCCGAAGAGACCCAGTACTTC CARACSRPPEETQYF
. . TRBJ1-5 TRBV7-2 TGTGCCAGCAGCTTAGTTTCCGCAGGGGCGGAGCAGCCCCAGCATTTT CASSLVSAGAEQPQHF
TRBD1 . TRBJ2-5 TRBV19 TGTGCCAGTCGAGAGACAGGGACGAGATGGCAAGAGACCCAGTACTTC CASRETGTRWQETQYF
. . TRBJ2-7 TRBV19 TGTGCCAGTAGTATGTCCACAGGAAGCTCCTACGAGCAGTACTTC CASSMSTGSSYEQYF
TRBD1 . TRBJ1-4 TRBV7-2 TGTGCCAGCAGCTGGAGATGGGACAGGACCTCTGCAACTAATGAAAAACTGTTTTTT CASSWRWDRTSATNEKLFF
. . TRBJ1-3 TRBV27 TGTGCCAGCGCCGGTGCTGGAAACACCATATATTTT CASAGAGNTIYF
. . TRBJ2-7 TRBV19 TGTGCCAGTAGCCTCCGGAGGGACCTCGAGCAGTACTTC CASSLRRDLEQYF
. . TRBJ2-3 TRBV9 TGTGCCAGCAGCGTAGCTCCGCGGGGAGATACGCAGTATTTT CASSVAPRGDTQYF
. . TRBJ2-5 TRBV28 TGTGCCAGCAGTTTGGCAGGGAGGCAAGAGACCCAGTACTTC CASSLAGRQETQYF
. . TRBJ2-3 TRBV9 TGTGCCAGCACGGGGGTGGCAGATACGCAGTATTTT CASTGVADTQYF
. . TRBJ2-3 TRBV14 TGTGCCAGCAGCCCTATAGCGGAAAAGGGATTGACAGATACGCAGTATTTT CASSPIAEKGLTDTQYF
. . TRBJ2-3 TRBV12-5 TGTGCTAGTGGTTTAGGGGGAAGCACAGATACGCAGTATTTT CASGLGGSTDTQYF
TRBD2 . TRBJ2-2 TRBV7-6 TGTGCCAGCAGCGCCGGACTAGCGGGGGGACTCACCGGGGAGCTGTTTTTT CASSAGLAGGLTGELFF
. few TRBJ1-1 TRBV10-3 TGTGCCATCAGTGCGCGGAACCAGGGGAACACTGAAGCTTTCTTT CAISARNQGNTEAFF
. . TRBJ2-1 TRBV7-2 TGTGCCAGCAGCCAAGATCAGGTGGTGACCGGCAATGAGCAGTTCTTC CASSQDQVVTGNEQFF
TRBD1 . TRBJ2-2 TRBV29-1 TGCAGCGTTCCGGGACAGCACACCGGGGAGCTGTTTTTT CSVPGQHTGELFF
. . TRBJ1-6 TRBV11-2 TGTGCCAGCAGCTTAGAACAGGGCCTCTCACCCCTCCACTTT CASSLEQGLSPLHF
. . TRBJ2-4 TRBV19 TGTGCCAGTAGCCTCAGAGACTTAGCCAAAAACATTCAGTACTTC CASSLRDLAKNIQYF
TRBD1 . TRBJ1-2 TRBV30 TGTGCCTGGAGCCCGGTACAAACAGGGGGCAGCGGCTACACCTTC CAWSPVQTGGSGYTF
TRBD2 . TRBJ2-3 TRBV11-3 TGTGCCAGCAGCTTAGATGCTAAGGGACTTGGGAGGGACACAGATACGCAGTATTTT CASSLDAKGLGRDTDTQYF
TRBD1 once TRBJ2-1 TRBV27 TGTGCCAGCAGTAGGCTCGGACAGGGTTGGCATGAGCAGTTCTTC CASSRLGQGWHEQFF
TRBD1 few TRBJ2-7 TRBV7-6 TGTGCCAGCAGCTTATCAGCAGGGGGAAAAAGGAACTACGAGCAGTACTTC CASSLSAGGKRNYEQYF
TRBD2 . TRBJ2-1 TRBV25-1 TGTGCCAGGACTAGCGGGGGGCCCGACAATGAGCAGTTCTTC CARTSGGPDNEQFF
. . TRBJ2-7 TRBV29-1 TGCAGCGTTGGGCTAGGCAACAGGGACTACGAGCAGTACTTC CSVGLGNRDYEQYF
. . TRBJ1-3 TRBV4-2 TGTGCCAGCAGCCATGAGGACAGCTACTCTGGAAACACCATATATTTT CASSHEDSYSGNTIYF
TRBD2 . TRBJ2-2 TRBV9 TGTGCCAGCAGCGTTTGGGCGGGACTAGCGTCCGGGGAGCTGTTTTTT CASSVWAGLASGELFF
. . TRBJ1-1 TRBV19 TGTGCCAGTAGTTCGTTAGGGAGATGGAACACTGAAGCTTTCTTT CASSSLGRWNTEAFF
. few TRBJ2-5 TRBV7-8 TGTGCCAGCAGCTTCCTCCAAGAGACCCAGTACTTC CASSFLQETQYF
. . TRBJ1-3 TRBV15 TGTGCCACCAGCAGAGACTCGAGCTCTGGAAACACCATATATTTT CATSRDSSSGNTIYF
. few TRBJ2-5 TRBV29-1 TGCAGCGTTGTGTTAGGGGTCCAAGAGACCCAGTACTTC CSVVLGVQETQYF
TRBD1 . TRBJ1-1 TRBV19 TGTGCCAGTAGTACCGAACAGGGGAGTGGTGGCACTGAAGCTTTCTTT CASSTEQGSGGTEAFF
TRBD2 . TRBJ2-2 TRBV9 TGTGCCAGCAGCGTAAGGACTAGCGGGGAGAACACCGGGGAGCTGTTTTTT CASSVRTSGENTGELFF
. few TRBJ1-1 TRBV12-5 TGTGCTAGTGGTTTGGTTATCGGGGGTCGGGCTGAAGCTTTCTTT CASGLVIGGRAEAFF
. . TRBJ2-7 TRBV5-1 TGCGCCGGCAGCTTGGCTGCGGGGCGCGGGTACGAGCAGTACTTC CAGSLAAGRGYEQYF
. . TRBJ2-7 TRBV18 TGTGCCAGCTCAGCATCGGGACAAGGAGACGAGCAGTACTTC CASSASGQGDEQYF
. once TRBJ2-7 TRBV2 TGTGCCAGCAGATATGGGGCGGACGAGCAGTACTTC CASRYGADEQYF
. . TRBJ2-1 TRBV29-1 TGCAGCGTTGAAGAGTGGGGCGAGATCTCCTACAATGAGCAGTTCTTC CSVEEWGEISYNEQFF
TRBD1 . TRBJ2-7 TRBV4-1 TGCGCCAGCAGCCAGGCGGGACAGGGGGCTTACGAGCAGTACTTC CASSQAGQGAYEQYF
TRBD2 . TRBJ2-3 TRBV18 TGTGCCAGCTCCCCAGTAGCACTAGCGGGGGACACAGATACGCAGTATTTT CASSPVALAGDTDTQYF
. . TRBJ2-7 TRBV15 TGTGCCACCAGCAGAGGGGGGACAAATTACGAGCAGTACTTC CATSRGGTNYEQYF
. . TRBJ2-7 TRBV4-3 TGCGCCAGCAGCCAAGAGTCAGGGGGGACGCACGAGCAGTACTTC CASSQESGGTHEQYF
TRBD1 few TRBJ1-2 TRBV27 TGTGCCAGCCGTCAACAGGGGTTAGCTAACTATGGCTACACCTTC CASRQQGLANYGYTF
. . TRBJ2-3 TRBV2 TGTGCCAGCACACTAGCAGGGGGGTTAAATACGCAGTATTTT CASTLAGGLNTQYF
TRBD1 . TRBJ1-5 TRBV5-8 TGTGCCAGCAGCCGGACAGGGGGCCACAATCAGCCCCAGAATTTT CASSRTGGHNQPQNF